This passage covers 17 T cell receptor beta chains from one sample sequenced in a study of graft-versus-host responses after intestinal transplantation. The data were produced by immunoSEQ multiplex PCR, yet TCRdb's version contains in-frame clones alone and is incomplete. Here the sample spans 40,000 to 55,000 clones, around 95% being singletons. No cognate antigen is known for these TCRs. The sequencing here drew on unstimulated CD8+ T cells sorted from spleen or lymph node cells, taken before transplant. The receptors were sampled from a human donor who was the organ donor for an intestinal transplant.

The chain has TRBV6-1 and TRBJ2-2; no firm D call. Germline loops: CDR1 MNHNS, CDR2 SASEGT. The CDR3 contains 17 residues. V was clipped by 2 bases and J by 3 bases, with 16 bases between them. The CDR3 nucleotides are TGTGCCAGCAGTGAACCTACAACAATGGGCGACACCGGGGAGCTGTTTTTT. Translating it yields CASSEPTTMGDTGELFF.

V and J are TRBV6-5 and TRBJ1-1; possible D gene TRBD1, 6 bases. Trimming shortened V by 5 bases and J by 6 bases, and 13 bases separated the two germline ends. Germline V lookup: CDR1 MNHEY, CDR2 SVGAGI. CDR3 length: 13 amino acids. The CDR3 DNA reads as TGTGCCAGCAGTACACAGGGTTCTTCTGAAGCTTTCTTT. Its translation is CASSTQGSSEAFF.

In this sample, this clone turned up once. J is TRBJ2-7 and V is TRBV4-3; D uncertain. The germline gives CDR1 LGHNA, CDR2 YSLEER. V was clipped by 4 bases and J by 0 bases, with 10 bases between them. The CDR3 sequence is 14 residues long. The CDR3 DNA sequence: TGCGCCAGCAGCCCTAGGACCACCTCCTACGAGCAGTACTTC. Translation gives CASSPRTTSYEQYF.

Concerning this clone itself: The sample holds other DNA sequences that translate to the same CDR3. The chain has TRBV5-1 and TRBJ1-1; possibly TRBD1 for D (5 bases). Germline CDR1 SGHRS, CDR2 YFSETQ. The CDR3 has 14 amino acids. V dropped 1 base and J dropped 6 bases, with 13 bases sitting between them. CDR3 in DNA: TGCGCCAGCAGCTTGTCATTGGGGGAGGCTGAAGCTTTCTTT. It encodes CASSLSLGEAEAFF.

This sequence joins TRBV28 and TRBJ2-1, with a weak D call TRBD1 (6 bases). CDR1 is MDHEN and CDR2 is SYDVKM in the germline V gene. There are 15 residues in the CDR3. Deletions cut 3 bases from V and 4 bases from J, with 13 bases between. The CDR3 sequence is CASSFLVQGYNEQFF. The CDR3 DNA reads TGTGCCAGCAGTTTCCTAGTTCAGGGGTACAATGAGCAGTTCTTC. The variable domain in full, with the rest retrieved from reference TRBV28 and TRBJ2-1, is DVKVTQSSRYLVKRTGEKVFLECVQDMDHENMFWYRQDPGLGLRLIYFSYDVKMKEKGDIPEGYSVSREKKERFSLILESASTNQTSMYLCASSFLVQGYNEQFFGPGTRLTVL.

This chain uses TRBV7-3 with TRBJ2-7, with TRBD1 matching 12 bases. Germline values: CDR1 SGHTA, CDR2 FQGTGA. The V gene end was trimmed by 3 bases and the J gene end by 6 bases; junction bases not matched to a gene: 6. This CDR3 spans 15 amino acids. Here the CDR3 reads CASSLGTGGSFEQYF. CDR3 nucleotide sequence: TGTGCCAGCAGCTTGGGGACAGGGGGCAGTTTCGAGCAGTACTTC.

The J gene is TRBJ2-7, the V gene TRBV28; 11 nucleotides agree with TRBD2. With V trimmed by 2 bases and J by 2 bases, 11 bases remained unmatched. The germline V gene has CDR1 MDHEN and CDR2 SYDVKM. The CDR3 covers 18 residues. The CDR3 coding sequence is TGTGCCAGCAGTTTACCCCTGGGTAGCGGGGGGGAGACCTACGAGCAGTACTTC. Residues: CASSLPLGSGGETYEQYF.

The chain employs TRBV5-4 and TRBJ2-3, with a possible D match to TRBD2 (5 bases). The CDR3 consists of 14 residues. V lost 1 base to trimming and J lost 3 bases, with 9 bases between them. CDR1 SGHNT and CDR2 YYREEE come from the germline V gene (reference sequence). DNA for the CDR3: TGTGCCAGCAGCTTGTCGGGGTTTACAGATACGCAGTATTTT. Protein sequence: CASSLSGFTDTQYF.

In nucleotides, the CDR3 is TGTGCCAGCAGCGTAGCTCCGGGTTTGGTCTCCTACGAGCAGTACTTC. Amino acids: CASSVAPGLVSYEQYF. The chain recombines TRBV9 with TRBJ2-7; no clear D. CDR1 is SGDLS, CDR2 YYNGEE, per germline. V was cut by 0 bases and J by 0 bases, with 13 bases left in between. The CDR3 covers 16 residues.

The V gene is TRBV4-2, the J gene TRBJ1-1; no clear D gene. CDR1 and CDR2 (germline): LGHNA, YNFKEQ. V shed 0 bases and J shed 9 bases, with 11 bases lying between them. This CDR3 spans 13 amino acids. This chain's CDR3 is CASSQELIGKAFF. Written as DNA, the CDR3 is TGTGCCAGCAGCCAAGAATTGATAGGGAAAGCTTTCTTT.

This chain links TRBV7-9 with TRBJ2-5, with 9 positions matching TRBD1. The J call may not be correct, given that the DNA end is closer to TRBJ2-7. CDR1 and CDR2 (germline): SEHNR, FQNEAQ (reference sequence). The length of the CDR3 is 16 residues. The CDR3 coding sequence is TGTGCCAGCAGCCCCCGGGGAGGGACAGGGAGCTACGAGCAGTACTTC. It encodes CASSPRGGTGSYEQYF.

The V gene is TRBV28, the J gene TRBJ1-2, with 9 positions matching TRBD1. Germline CDR1 MDHEN, CDR2 SYDVKM. The CDR3 spans 13 residues. Germline trimming cut 6 bases from V and 3 bases from J; bases unmatched to any gene: 2. CDR3 loop: CASRGQGYYGYTF. The CDR3 bases are TGTGCCAGCAGGGGACAGGGTTACTATGGCTACACCTTC.

The chain recombines TRBV7-9 with TRBJ2-7; D is undetermined. The V gene's germline CDR1 is SEHNR and CDR2 FQNEAQ (reference sequence). The CDR3 totals 15 residues. With 1 base removed from V and 4 bases from J, the gap between germline ends came to 14 bases. CDR3 sequence: CASSLVLAEAYEQYF. In DNA, the CDR3 is TGTGCCAGCAGCTTAGTGCTCGCAGAGGCGTACGAGCAGTACTTC.

The V and J genes are TRBV6-1 and TRBJ2-1; D remains ambiguous. Germline V gene sequence: CDR1 MNHNS, CDR2 SASEGT. The V gene lost 7 bases and the J gene lost 8 bases, with 9 bases spanning the gap. CDR3 length: 11 residues. The DNA for the CDR3 is TGTGCCAGCACACACATGGATGAGCAGTTCTTC. It translates to CASTHMDEQFF.

The chain has TRBV7-2 and TRBJ2-1; 9 bases are a match to TRBD1. This CDR3 is built from 16 residues. Germline CDR1 reads SGHTA; CDR2 reads FQGNSA. J was trimmed by 3 bases and V by 0 bases; bases with no gene match: 3. CDR3 nucleotides: TGTGCCAGCAGCTTAGCCGGGACAGGGTACTACAATGAGCAGTTCTTC. Its protein product is CASSLAGTGYYNEQFF.

V and J are TRBV7-6 and TRBJ2-1; TRBD2 aligns across 7 bases. V lost 6 bases to trimming and J lost 4 bases; unmatched junction nucleotides: 9. The germline V gene encodes CDR1 SGHVS and CDR2 FNYEAQ. The CDR3 is 15 residues long. This CDR3 is CASSWGGGLYNEQFF. The CDR3 nucleotides are TGTGCCAGCAGTTGGGGCGGGGGACTTTACAATGAGCAGTTCTTC.

The chain employs TRBV15 and TRBJ1-2, with 7 positions matching TRBD1. V was pared by 2 bases and J by 3 bases, with 6 bases of the junction left unmatched. Germline-derived CDR1 and CDR2 are LNHNV and YYDKDF (reference sequence). The CDR3 length is 15 residues. The CDR3 reads CATSRLQTGDYGYTF. CDR3 bases: TGTGCCACCAGCAGATTGCAAACAGGGGACTATGGCTACACCTTC.